The TCR beta chain described here comes from a study of immune evolution from preneoplasia to lung adenocarcinoma. Only in-frame clones appear in the TCRdb table, and some are missing; sequencing was by immunoSEQ multiplex PCR. The sample carries about 3,000 clones, about 85% recorded once. Trimming pared 2 bases from V and 2 bases from J, leaving 9 bases between. The CDR3 is 14 residues long. The germline gives CDR1 SEHNR, CDR2 FQNEAQ (reference sequence). The sample consisted of FFPE invasive lung adenocarcinoma tissue. The rearrangement links TRBV7-9 to TRBJ1-2; possibly TRBD1 for D (6 bases). This TCR derives from a person between 65 and 79 years old with invasive lung adenocarcinoma. The CDR3 reads CASSLQGRNYGYTF. The CDR3 DNA reads as TGTGCCAGCAGCTTACAGGGGCGAAACTATGGCTACACCTTC. The variable domain in full, completed from reference TRBV7-9 and TRBJ1-2, reads DTGVSQNPRHKITKRGQNVTFRCDPISEHNRLYWYRQTLGQGPEFLTYFQNEAQLEKSRLLSDRFSAERPKGSFSTLEIQRTEQGDSAMYLCASSLQGRNYGYTFGSGTRLTVV.